This is a list of T cell receptor beta chains from one sample in a study of cytomegalovirus exposure and HLA in healthy donors. Here immunoSEQ multiplex PCR was the method, and the copy in TCRdb shows in-frame clones only, minus some. Of around 93,000 clones in the sample, approximately 80% were seen once. The sequenced sample was PBMCs. These receptors originate from a woman aged 40-49 years in good health and CMV-seronegative. Both conserved end residues are part of each CDR3. D genes are given only for firm matches. Only some rows state a clone size, as once, few, many or a class for expanded clones.

J: TRBJ2-2
size: -
length: 15
D: TRBD1
V: TRBV10-3
CDR3: CAISTTGGGTGELFF
DNA: TGTGCCATCAGTACAACAGGGGGCGGGACCGGGGAGCTGTTTTTT

J: TRBJ2-4
size: -
length: 17
D: TRBD1
V: TRBV27
CDR3: CASSPGQVGLAKNIQYF
DNA: TGTGCCAGCAGCCCCGGACAGGTGGGCTTAGCCAAAAACATTCAGTACTTC

J: TRBJ2-1
size: -
length: 14
D: -
V: TRBV29-1
CDR3: CSAEVPNTGNEQFF
DNA: TGCAGCGCCGAGGTCCCTAATACTGGGAATGAGCAGTTCTTC

J: TRBJ2-1
size: few
length: 15
D: TRBD1
V: TRBV7-9
CDR3: CASSSSRDRTNEQFF
DNA: TGTGCCAGCAGCTCGTCCCGGGACAGGACCAATGAGCAGTTCTTC

J: TRBJ2-2
size: many
length: 14
D: TRBD1
V: TRBV29-1
CDR3: CSVEAGGFSGELFF
DNA: TGCAGCGTTGAGGCAGGGGGCTTCAGCGGGGAGCTGTTTTTT

J: TRBJ1-2
size: -
length: 14
D: -
V: TRBV28
CDR3: CASSTAVQNYGYTF
DNA: TGTGCCAGCAGTACCGCCGTGCAGAACTATGGCTACACCTTC

J: TRBJ2-1
size: -
length: 14
D: TRBD2
V: TRBV5-1
CDR3: CASSGGGSYNEQFF
DNA: TGCGCCAGCTCGGGGGGGGGCTCCTACAATGAGCAGTTCTTC

J: TRBJ2-4
size: -
length: 16
D: TRBD2
V: TRBV5-4
CDR3: CASSFIGSGRAGIQYF
DNA: TGTGCCAGCAGCTTTATCGGTAGCGGGAGGGCCGGCATTCAGTACTTC

J: TRBJ1-2
size: -
length: 12
D: TRBD1
V: TRBV28
CDR3: CAILGQLYGYTF
DNA: TGTGCCATCCTGGGACAGCTCTATGGCTACACCTTC

J: TRBJ2-1
size: few
length: 16
D: TRBD1
V: TRBV6-4
CDR3: CASSAEHRGAYNEQFF
DNA: TGTGCCAGCAGTGCCGAACACAGGGGTGCCTACAATGAGCAGTTCTTC

J: TRBJ2-7
size: -
length: 14
D: TRBD2
V: TRBV7-8
CDR3: CASSLEPAGFEQYF
DNA: TGTGCCAGCAGCTTAGAGCCAGCGGGATTCGAGCAGTACTTC

J: TRBJ1-2
size: -
length: 17
D: TRBD1
V: TRBV18
CDR3: CASSGVYRGPEGYGYTF
DNA: TGTGCCAGCTCAGGGGTTTACAGGGGCCCTGAGGGGTATGGCTACACCTTC

J: TRBJ1-4
size: -
length: 14
D: TRBD1
V: TRBV18
CDR3: CASSLDRVNEKLFF
DNA: TGTGCCAGCTCCCTCGACAGGGTTAATGAAAAACTGTTTTTT

J: TRBJ2-4
size: -
length: 13
D: -
V: TRBV30
CDR3: CAWRKSGGHIQYF
DNA: TGTGCCTGGAGAAAAAGCGGAGGGCACATTCAGTACTTC

J: TRBJ1-2
size: few
length: 17
D: -
V: TRBV4-2
CDR3: CASSQYQRTEANYGYTF
DNA: TGTGCCAGCAGCCAGTACCAGAGGACAGAAGCTAACTATGGCTACACCTTC

J: TRBJ1-1
size: -
length: 13
D: -
V: TRBV6-5
CDR3: CASRPGSYTEAFF
DNA: TGTGCCAGCAGGCCGGGATCCTACACTGAAGCTTTCTTT

J: TRBJ2-1
size: -
length: 14
D: -
V: TRBV5-1
CDR3: CASSFLGGYNEQFF
DNA: TGCGCCAGCAGCTTCCTAGGTGGGTACAATGAGCAGTTCTTC

J: TRBJ1-2
size: -
length: 12
D: -
V: TRBV28
CDR3: CASSSRVNGYTF
DNA: TGTGCCAGCAGTTCCAGGGTGAATGGCTACACCTTC

J: TRBJ1-1
size: few
length: 13
D: -
V: TRBV11-2
CDR3: CASSLPGPREAFF
DNA: TGTGCCAGCAGCTTACCCGGCCCCCGGGAGGCTTTCTTT

J: TRBJ2-3
size: -
length: 12
D: -
V: TRBV6-1
CDR3: CASFLGPDTQYF
DNA: TGTGCCAGCTTCCTGGGCCCAGATACGCAGTATTTT

J: TRBJ1-3
size: -
length: 15
D: TRBD1
V: TRBV28
CDR3: CASSFGTGVGNTIYF
DNA: TGTGCCAGCAGTTTCGGGACAGGGGTAGGAAACACCATATATTTT

J: TRBJ2-7
size: -
length: 12
D: TRBD2
V: TRBV27
CDR3: CASSTGGNEQYF
DNA: TGTGCCAGCAGCACGGGAGGGAACGAGCAGTACTTC

J: TRBJ2-7
size: -
length: 14
D: -
V: TRBV7-2
CDR3: CASSLSVLIAEQYF
DNA: TGTGCCAGCAGCTTATCGGTGTTGATCGCCGAGCAGTACTTC

J: TRBJ2-1
size: -
length: 13
D: -
V: TRBV6-5
CDR3: CASSYSSSIEQFF
DNA: TGTGCCAGCAGTTACTCTTCTAGCATTGAGCAGTTCTTC

J: TRBJ2-3
size: -
length: 13
D: -
V: TRBV2
CDR3: CASRDSSTDTQYF
DNA: TGTGCCAGCAGGGACAGTAGCACAGATACGCAGTATTTT

J: TRBJ2-5
size: -
length: 14
D: -
V: TRBV7-9
CDR3: CASSLGGTQETQYF
DNA: TGTGCCAGCAGCTTAGGTGGGACTCAAGAGACCCAGTACTTC

J: TRBJ1-3
size: -
length: 15
D: TRBD1
V: TRBV6-1
CDR3: CASSDRGQRGNTIYF
DNA: TGTGCCAGCAGTGACAGGGGGCAGCGAGGAAACACCATATATTTT

J: TRBJ1-2
size: -
length: 13
D: -
V: TRBV7-2
CDR3: CASSPTDNYGYTF
DNA: TGTGCCAGCAGCCCGACAGATAACTATGGCTACACCTTC

J: TRBJ2-2
size: -
length: 15
D: -
V: TRBV18
CDR3: CASSPTVANTGELFF
DNA: TGTGCCAGCTCACCGACAGTAGCGAACACCGGGGAGCTGTTTTTT

J: TRBJ1-1
size: -
length: 13
D: -
V: TRBV5-1
CDR3: CASSLRGTVVAFF
DNA: TGCGCCAGCAGCTTGAGGGGGACCGTCGTCGCTTTCTTT

J: TRBJ2-7
size: few
length: 13
D: -
V: TRBV27
CDR3: CASGILPAYEQYF
DNA: TGTGCCAGCGGCATTCTCCCTGCCTACGAGCAGTACTTC

J: TRBJ1-2
size: -
length: 15
D: -
V: TRBV7-2
CDR3: CASSLAGRSNYGYTF
DNA: TGTGCCAGCAGCTTAGCAGGCAGGTCTAACTATGGCTACACCTTC

J: TRBJ1-5
size: -
length: 16
D: TRBD1
V: TRBV28
CDR3: CASSQTPGQGGQPQHF
DNA: TGTGCCAGCAGTCAAACCCCCGGACAGGGAGGACAGCCCCAGCATTTT

J: TRBJ2-1
size: -
length: 16
D: TRBD2
V: TRBV27
CDR3: CASSTNSGRLSNEQFF
DNA: TGTGCCAGCAGTACGAATAGCGGGAGGTTGAGCAATGAGCAGTTCTTC

J: TRBJ2-3
size: once
length: 15
D: TRBD2
V: TRBV7-2
CDR3: CASSLGGSSGDTQYF
DNA: TGTGCCAGCAGCTTAGGCGGGAGTTCGGGAGACACGCAGTATTTT

J: TRBJ2-3
size: -
length: 17
D: TRBD2
V: TRBV7-6
CDR3: CASSKSVAGVGTDTQYF
DNA: TGTGCCAGCAGTAAATCTGTAGCGGGAGTGGGGACAGATACGCAGTATTTT

J: TRBJ2-7
size: -
length: 16
D: -
V: TRBV7-2
CDR3: CASSSGSGLSSYEQYF
DNA: TGTGCCAGCAGCTCCGGGAGCGGGCTGAGCTCCTACGAGCAGTACTTC

J: TRBJ2-7
size: few
length: 15
D: TRBD2
V: TRBV7-8
CDR3: CASSLNRAGGSEQYF
DNA: TGTGCCAGCAGCTTAAATCGAGCGGGGGGGTCGGAGCAGTACTTC

J: TRBJ2-7
size: -
length: 15
D: TRBD2
V: TRBV6-1
CDR3: CASRSGTRRMGEQYF
DNA: TGTGCCAGCAGGTCCGGGACTAGACGGATGGGGGAGCAGTACTTC

J: TRBJ2-5
size: -
length: 16
D: TRBD1
V: TRBV6-4
CDR3: CATLLVGTGDQETQYF
DNA: TGTGCCACCCTTTTAGTGGGGACAGGGGACCAAGAGACCCAGTACTTC

J: TRBJ1-1
size: -
length: 17
D: TRBD1
V: TRBV27
CDR3: CASYPTTGAPLNTEAFF
DNA: TGTGCCTCATACCCTACAACAGGGGCACCACTGAACACTGAAGCTTTCTTT

J: TRBJ2-7
size: -
length: 15
D: -
V: TRBV11-1
CDR3: CASRAVQGFSYEQYF
DNA: TGTGCCAGCAGAGCTGTACAGGGTTTTTCCTACGAGCAGTACTTC

J: TRBJ2-7
size: -
length: 16
D: TRBD1
V: TRBV10-2
CDR3: CASSNSGTVRSFARYF
DNA: TGCGCCAGCAGTAACTCGGGGACAGTTCGATCCTTTGCGCGGTACTTC

J: TRBJ2-1
size: -
length: 15
D: TRBD1
V: TRBV10-1
CDR3: CASSGDRGEGNEQFF
DNA: TGCGCCAGCAGCGGGGACAGGGGAGAGGGGAATGAGCAGTTCTTC

J: TRBJ1-2
size: -
length: 13
D: -
V: TRBV6-1
CDR3: CASLAERSYGYTF
DNA: TGTGCCAGCCTCGCCGAACGGAGCTATGGCTACACCTTC

J: TRBJ2-7
size: -
length: 15
D: TRBD1
V: TRBV10-2
CDR3: CASRLTGGASYEQYF
DNA: TGCGCCAGCAGGTTGACAGGGGGCGCGTCCTACGAGCAGTACTTC

J: TRBJ1-1
size: -
length: 11
D: -
V: TRBV6-5
CDR3: CASTLGGEAFF
DNA: TGTGCCAGCACACTAGGAGGGGAAGCTTTCTTT

J: TRBJ2-1
size: -
length: 13
D: -
V: TRBV4-3
CDR3: CASTLVGGNEQFF
DNA: TGCGCCAGCACGTTAGTGGGAGGCAATGAGCAGTTCTTC

J: TRBJ2-7
size: -
length: 17
D: -
V: TRBV28
CDR3: CASSFPLISGTGDEQYF
DNA: TGTGCCAGCAGTTTCCCCCTGATTAGCGGCACAGGTGACGAGCAGTACTTC

J: TRBJ1-4
size: -
length: 13
D: -
V: TRBV19
CDR3: CASMFTTNEKLFF
DNA: TGTGCCAGTATGTTTACAACTAATGAAAAACTGTTTTTT

J: TRBJ2-3
size: -
length: 13
D: -
V: TRBV18
CDR3: CASSIWTSQGGYF
DNA: TGTGCCAGCTCAATTTGGACAAGCCAAGGCGGGTATTTT